One T cell receptor (beta chain) is described in this entry. Its antigen is undetermined. The primer mix had 60 Vbeta and 13 Jbeta primers. Here immunoSEQ multiplex PCR was the method, and the copy in TCRdb shows in-frame clones only, minus some. The sample comprises 95,000 to 150,000 clones, about four fifths of which are singletons, and about 2% rests with the top ten. The CDR3 loop spans 14 amino acids. Germline V gene lookup returns CDR1 SGHRS and CDR2 YFSETQ. V was clipped by 1 base and J by 1 base, with 8 bases between them. These data belong to a study of cytomegalovirus exposure and HLA in healthy donors. The study's findings and limits: The authors confirmed in vitro that three CMV-associated chains were specific for CMV antigens.

The source of this sequence is a man between 18 and 35 years old in good health and CMV-seronegative. The sequenced sample was PBMCs. V usage is TRBV5-1 and J usage is TRBJ2-5; weak D call: TRBD1 (5 bases). CDR3 protein: CASSLNRPQETQYF. Written as DNA, the CDR3 is TGCGCCAGCAGCTTGAACAGGCCCCAAGAGACCCAGTACTTC.